Below are 22 T cell receptor beta chains sequenced from a single sample in a study of T cell repertoires in cytomegalovirus infection. The antigens these receptors bind are not known. MiXCR, applied by TCRdb to the reads, yields one record per CDR3 protein. Of around 360,000 distinct CDR3 sequences listed, approximately 30% are singletons. The sequencing used cultured PBMCs, collected from culture after CMV antigen stimulation. The receptors were sampled from a human donor in good health (CMV status not recorded). Some clones in this sample may be carry-over from other donors' samples.

This chain uses TRBV12-3 or TRBV12-4 with TRBJ2-1; TRBD2 might be the D (5 bases). V lost 3 bases and J lost 8, with 8 bases in between. The length of the CDR3 is 12 residues. The CDR3 loop reads CASSFTRDEQFF. The CDR3 DNA sequence: TGTGCCAGCAGTTTTACGAGGGATGAGCAGTTCTTC.

The genes are TRBV24-1 and TRBJ2-2, with D tentatively TRBD2 (6 bases). CDR1 is KGHDR, CDR2 SFDVKD, per germline. CDR3 size: 14 residues. Trimming removed 2 bases at V and 5 bases at J, with 8 bases between. CDR3 DNA: TGTGCCACCAGTGATTCCGGGACTACCGGGGAGCTGTTTTTT. Protein: CATSDSGTTGELFF.

J is TRBJ2-5 and V is TRBV4-3; D remains ambiguous. This CDR3 is built from 12 residues. Germline CDR1 is LGHNA and CDR2 is YSLEER. Trimming took 3 bases from V and 7 from J, leaving 9 bases between them. The CDR3 coding sequence is TGCGCCAGCAGCCAGGACCGTGGGACCCAGTACTTC. This sequence encodes CASSQDRGTQYF.

This clonotype has only a few counts. The rearrangement uses TRBV2 and TRBJ1-1, with D maybe TRBD1 (6 bases). Trimming stripped 6 bases from V and 1 base from J, with 15 bases between. This CDR3 region has 15 residues. CDR1 is SNHLY and CDR2 is FYNNEI in the germline V gene. The CDR3 protein is CASSGTPGRNTEAFF. DNA of the CDR3: TGTGCCAGCAGCGGGACACCAGGGAGGAACACTGAAGCTTTCTTT.

This chain links TRBV12-3 or TRBV12-4 with TRBJ1-5; D gene unclear. V lost 3 bases, J lost 6 bases, and 9 bases lay in between. The CDR3 has 13 residues. This CDR3 is CASSLGRTQPQHF. The CDR3 DNA reads TGTGCCAGCAGTTTGGGCCGGACTCAGCCCCAGCATTTT.

This clonotype appeared a few times. This chain uses TRBV6-1 with TRBJ2-7; D unclear. Germline CDR1 reads MNHNS; CDR2 reads SASEGT. Trimming stripped 6 bases from V and 2 bases from J, with 11 bases between. The CDR3 consists of 13 residues. In DNA form, the CDR3 reads TGTGCCAGCAGATACACGGCGACCTACGAGCAGTACGTC. It encodes CASRYTATYEQYV.

The sample holds a few counts of this clonotype. The rearrangement uses TRBV6-1 and TRBJ2-1, with 10 bases matching TRBD2. Germline CDR1 reads MNHNS; CDR2 reads SASEGT. There are 15 residues in the CDR3. V shed 6 bases, J shed 3 bases, and the junction held 5 bases outside the gene matches. CDR3 protein: CASRVAGGLYNEQFF. In DNA, the CDR3 is TGTGCCAGCAGAGTAGCGGGAGGCCTCTACAATGAGCAGTTCTTC.

The chain has TRBV18 and TRBJ2-7; 9 bases are shared with TRBD1. Germline CDR1 reads KGHSH; CDR2 reads LQKENI. The CDR3 covers 13 residues. V dropped 4 bases and J dropped 3; count of bases not matched to a gene: 1. The CDR3 bases are TGTGCCAGCTCACAGACAGGGGGCTACGAGCAGTACGTC. Amino acids: CASSQTGGYEQYV.

In this sample, this clonotype turned up a few times. The V and J genes are TRBV7-2 and TRBJ1-5; the D gene is possibly TRBD1 (5 bases). V lost 1 base and J 7 bases, leaving 14 bases between the germline ends. Germline assignment: CDR1 SGHTA and CDR2 FQGNSA. CDR3 length equals 15 residues. The CDR3 DNA reads as TGTGCCAGCAGCTTAGGGGGGATCTCCAGACAGCCCCAGCATTTT. As protein: CASSLGGISRQPQHF.

The V call is TRBV7-8, the J call TRBJ1-3, with no clear D. Trimming took off 6 bases at V and 0 bases at J, with 12 bases between the two ends. Germline V lookup: CDR1 SGHVS, CDR2 FQNEAQ. CDR3 length equals 15 residues. The CDR3, as DNA: TGTGCCAGCAGTATTCAGAGTTTCTCTGGAAACACCATATATTTT. Residues: CASSIQSFSGNTIYF.

The rearrangement uses TRBV18 and TRBJ2-1, with 7 bases matching TRBD1. The CDR3 consists of 14 residues. CDR1 is KGHSH and CDR2 is LQKENI in the germline V gene. V gave up 3 bases and J gave up 5 bases; unmatched junction bases: 4. CDR3 in amino acids: CASSPGTANNEQFF. The CDR3 DNA reads TGTGCCAGCTCACCCGGGACAGCAAACAATGAGCAGTTCTTC.

This chain links TRBV2 with TRBJ2-3; D remains ambiguous. In germline, CDR1 is SNHLY, CDR2 FYNNEI. The V end was cut by 6 bases, the J end by 0 bases, with 13 bases between. The CDR3 contains 15 residues. CDR3 bases: TGTGCCAGCAGGGATGACACCCGAAGCACAGATACGCAGTATTTT. Translated: CASRDDTRSTDTQYF.

The V call is TRBV6-6, the J call TRBJ1-4; 7 bases align to TRBD1. This CDR3 spans 13 amino acids. V shed 6 bases, J shed 11 bases, and the junction held 9 bases outside the gene matches. Germline assignment: CDR1 MNHNY and CDR2 SVGAGI (reference sequence). The DNA of the CDR3 is TGTGCCAGCAGCCGGGACAGACTAAAGAAACTGTTTTTT. It encodes CASSRDRLKKLFF.

This clonotype was found a few times. This sequence joins TRBV7-2 and TRBJ1-4; 8 nucleotides line up with TRBD1. Germline V gene sequence: CDR1 SGHTA, CDR2 FQGNSA. The ends lost 7 bases at V and 7 bases at J; junction bases unmatched: 5. This CDR3 spans 13 amino acids. The CDR3 sequence: CASTGGAGEKLFF. DNA for the CDR3: TGTGCCAGCACAGGGGGCGCGGGTGAAAAACTGTTTTTT. Full variable domain (remainder filled in from reference TRBV7-2 and TRBJ1-4): GAGVSQSPSNKVTEKGKDVELRCDPISGHTALYWYRQSLGQGLEFLIYFQGNSAPDKSGLPSDRFSAERTGGSVSTLTIQRTQQEDSAVYLCASTGGAGEKLFFGSGTQLSVL.

This clonotype was recorded a few times. CDR3 residues: CASTSPGLAGGPRTGELFF. CDR3 nucleotide sequence: TGTGCCAGCACCTCCCCCGGGCTAGCGGGAGGGCCCCGCACCGGGGAGCTGTTTTTT. The chain carries TRBV12-3 or TRBV12-4 and TRBJ2-2; 12 bases are a match to TRBD2. This CDR3 is 19 amino acids long. The V and J ends lost 7 bases and 4 bases, in that order; junction bases with no gene match: 16.

This clonotype came up a few times. This sequence joins TRBV6-1 and TRBJ1-1; the D is unclear. V lost 4 bases to trimming and J lost 4 bases, with 10 bases between them. The CDR3 consists of 13 residues. Germline lookup yields CDR1 MNHNS and CDR2 SASEGT. Written as DNA, the CDR3 is TGTGCCAGCAGTGTCACAGAGGCCACTGAAGCTTTCTTT. This gives the protein CASSVTEATEAFF.

The sample holds a few counts of this clonotype. The chain employs TRBV11-3 and TRBJ2-1; D unresolved. This CDR3 region has 14 residues. Germline CDR1 SGHNT, CDR2 YENEEA. Trimming shortened V by 1 base and J by 6 bases, and 10 bases separated the two germline ends. The CDR3 loop reads CASSLGPSVNEQFF. The DNA of the CDR3 is TGTGCCAGCAGCTTAGGGCCTAGTGTCAATGAGCAGTTCTTC.

The chain recombines TRBV12-3 or TRBV12-4 with TRBJ1-5, with 8 positions matching TRBD1. CDR3 size: 16 residues. The V segment lost 2 bases and the J segment 2 bases; nucleotides outside the gene matches: 5. The CDR3 region has the DNA TGTGCCAGCAGTTTAACCGACAGGGGAGGCAATCAGCCCCAGCATTTT. Its translation is CASSLTDRGGNQPQHF.

This clonotype was detected ten times or more. The rearrangement links TRBV7-6 to TRBJ2-5; a weak D match, TRBD1 (7 bases). This CDR3 contains 15 residues. Trimming left V 3 bases short and J 1 base short, with 12 bases between. CDR1 is SGHVS, CDR2 FNYEAQ, per germline. As DNA, the CDR3 is TGTGCCAGCAGCTTTCAGGGGGGAACCCAAGAGACCCAGTACTTC. Translating it yields CASSFQGGTQETQYF.

The chain is built from TRBV7-2 and TRBJ2-5; a possible D gene is TRBD1 (6 bases). The ends were cut back, 4 bases at V and 4 bases at J, with 13 bases in the middle. The CDR3 covers 14 residues. Germline assignment: CDR1 SGHTA and CDR2 FQGNSA. The CDR3: CASSSTGFGETQYF. CDR3 in DNA: TGTGCCAGCAGCTCAACAGGGTTCGGAGAGACCCAGTACTTC.

This chain connects TRBV27 to TRBJ2-2; a possible D gene is TRBD2 (6 bases). Trimming cost V 10 bases and J 0 bases, with 12 bases left between them. There are 14 residues in the CDR3. Germline V gives CDR1 MNHEY, CDR2 SMNVEV (reference sequence). The CDR3 loop is CATRGTANTGELFF. CDR3 nucleotide sequence: TGTGCCACCCGGGGGACCGCGAACACCGGGGAGCTGTTTTTT.

This clonotype occurred a few times. The chain has TRBV11-2 and TRBJ2-3, with TRBD2 matching 8 bases. The trim removed 2 bases at V and 3 bases at J, leaving 10 bases unmatched. Germline V lookup: CDR1 SGHAT, CDR2 FQNNGV. The CDR3 is 17 amino acids. The DNA of the CDR3 is TGTGCCAGCAGCTTACTAGGACTAGCCCACCCAACAGATACGCAGTATTTT. Its protein is CASSLLGLAHPTDTQYF. Together with reference TRBV11-2 and TRBJ2-3, the CDR3 gives the full variable domain: EAGVAQSPRYKIIEKRQSVAFWCNPISGHATLYWYQQILGQGPKLLIQFQNNGVVDDSQLPKDRFSAERLKGVDSTLKIQPAKLEDSAVYLCASSLLGLAHPTDTQYFGPGTRLTVL.